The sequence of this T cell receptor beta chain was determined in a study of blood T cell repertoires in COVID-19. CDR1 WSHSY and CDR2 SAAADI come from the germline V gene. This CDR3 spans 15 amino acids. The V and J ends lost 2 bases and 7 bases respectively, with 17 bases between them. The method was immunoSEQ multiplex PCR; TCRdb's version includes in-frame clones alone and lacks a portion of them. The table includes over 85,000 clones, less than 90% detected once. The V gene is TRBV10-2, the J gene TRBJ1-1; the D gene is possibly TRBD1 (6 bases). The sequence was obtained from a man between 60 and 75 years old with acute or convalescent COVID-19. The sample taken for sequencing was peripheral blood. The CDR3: CASSESGGRKGEAFF. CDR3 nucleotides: TGCGCCAGCAGTGAGAGCGGGGGGCGCAAGGGTGAAGCTTTCTTT.